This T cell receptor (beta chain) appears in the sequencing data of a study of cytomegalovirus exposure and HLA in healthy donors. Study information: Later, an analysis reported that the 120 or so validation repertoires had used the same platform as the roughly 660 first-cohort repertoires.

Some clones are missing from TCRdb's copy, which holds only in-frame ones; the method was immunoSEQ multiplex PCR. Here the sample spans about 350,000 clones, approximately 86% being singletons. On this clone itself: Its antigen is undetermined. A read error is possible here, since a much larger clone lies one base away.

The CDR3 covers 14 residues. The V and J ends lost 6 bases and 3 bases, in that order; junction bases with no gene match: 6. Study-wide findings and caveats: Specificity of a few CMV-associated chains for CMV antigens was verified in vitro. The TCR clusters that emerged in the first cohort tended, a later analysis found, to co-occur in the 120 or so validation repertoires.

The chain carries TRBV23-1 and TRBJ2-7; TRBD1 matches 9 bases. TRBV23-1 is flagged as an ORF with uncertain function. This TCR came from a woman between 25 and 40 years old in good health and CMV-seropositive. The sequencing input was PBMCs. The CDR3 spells CASSQGDRVYEQYF. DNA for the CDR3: TGCGCCAGCAGCCAGGGGGACAGGGTCTACGAGCAGTACTTC.